The 18 T cell receptor beta chains reported below all come from one sample, sequenced in a study of blood T cell repertoires in COVID-19. Assay: immunoSEQ multiplex PCR; the TCRdb copy retains only in-frame clones and omits some. The repertoire includes fewer than 350,000 clones, approximately 85% of them detected once, and roughly 7% sits in the top ten. Sequenced: peripheral blood. The receptors originated from a human donor in a cohort sampled during active COVID-19.

The chain uses TRBV7-3 and TRBJ2-1; D is perhaps TRBD2 (6 bases). There are 20 residues in the CDR3. Trimming cost V 2 bases and J 3 bases, with 26 bases left between them. CDR1 is SGHTA and CDR2 is FQGTGA in the germline V gene. The CDR3, as DNA: TGTGCCAGCAGCTTAGAGGCTTTAACCCGCGTATGGGGGGTCTACAATGAGCAGTTCTTC. Translation: CASSLEALTRVWGVYNEQFF.

This clone has just one count. The gene calls are TRBV7-2 and TRBJ1-1; TRBD1 is a possible D gene (5 bases). The CDR3 is made up of 13 amino acids. Germline V gene lookup returns CDR1 SGHTA and CDR2 FQGNSA. The V and J ends lost 6 bases and 4 bases respectively, with 12 bases between them. CDR3 region: CASRVAGFTEAFF. The CDR3 DNA is TGTGCCAGCAGGGTAGCAGGGTTCACTGAAGCTTTCTTT.

The V call is TRBV9, the J call TRBJ2-2; TRBD1 might be the D (5 bases). V was shortened by 5 bases and J by 8 bases, with 10 bases between the two germline ends. CDR1 is SGDLS and CDR2 is YYNGEE in the germline V gene. The CDR3 spans 12 residues. For the CDR3, the DNA is TGTGCCAGCAGTCAGGGTTCAGGGGAGCTGTTTTTT. This sequence encodes CASSQGSGELFF.

This clone occurred a few times. This chain links TRBV10-3 with TRBJ2-6; D may be TRBD1 (6 bases). The CDR3 contains 14 residues. Trimming took 11 bases from V and 0 from J, leaving 11 bases between them. Germline V gene lookup returns CDR1 ENHRY and CDR2 SYGVKD. In DNA, the CDR3 is TGTGCCGCTGGGGGCAGCTCTGGGGCCAACGTCCTGACTTTC. Translated, it gives CAAGGSSGANVLTF.

CDR3 region: CASSQGRVNTEAFF. In nucleotides, the CDR3 is TGTGCCAGCAGCCAGGGTCGGGTGAACACTGAAGCTTTCTTT. The chain carries TRBV11-3 and TRBJ1-1; tentatively, D is TRBD1 (5 bases). This CDR3 has 14 residues. V lost 5 bases and J 0 bases, leaving 10 bases between the germline ends. Per germline, CDR1 SGHNT and CDR2 YENEEA.

The V call is TRBV24-1, the J call TRBJ2-3; possibly TRBD1 for D (6 bases). CDR1 KGHDR and CDR2 SFDVKD come from the germline V gene. CDR3 length: 20 residues. Trimming stripped 0 bases from V and 0 bases from J, with 21 bases between. The CDR3 DNA reads as TGTGCCACCAGTGATTTGCCAGTCCCCGGACAGCCAAAGAGCACAGATACGCAGTATTTT. Protein sequence: CATSDLPVPGQPKSTDTQYF.

This clone was seen a single time. The CDR3 loop reads CAISERTVESLGYTF. In DNA, the CDR3 is TGTGCCATCAGTGAGCGAACTGTAGAGTCCCTAGGCTACACCTTC. V usage is TRBV10-3 and J usage is TRBJ1-2; the D is unclear. Trimming stripped 2 bases from V and 8 bases from J, with 18 bases between. Germline values: CDR1 ENHRY, CDR2 SYGVKD. This CDR3 contains 15 residues.

The rearrangement uses TRBV19 and TRBJ2-1, with 8 bases fitting TRBD1. J lost 9 bases, V lost 4 bases, and 11 bases had no gene match. Germline values: CDR1 LNHDA, CDR2 SQIVND (reference sequence). There are 15 residues in the CDR3. CDR3 sequence: CASSTAGQGSGEQFF. CDR3 coding DNA: TGTGCCAGTAGTACCGCCGGACAGGGATCGGGTGAGCAGTTCTTC.

A few counts support this clone. The chain joins TRBV29-1 to TRBJ1-6; no definite D call. Trimming shortened V by 0 bases and J by 10 bases, and 4 bases separated the two germline ends. Germline lookup yields CDR1 SQVTM and CDR2 ANQGSEA. The CDR3 loop spans 11 amino acids. This chain's CDR3 is CSVEDSSPLHF. CDR3 coding DNA: TGCAGCGTTGAAGATAGCTCACCCCTCCACTTT.

The V call is TRBV5-1, the J call TRBJ2-6; 8 nucleotides agree with TRBD2. The germline gives CDR1 SGHRS, CDR2 YFSETQ. CDR3 length: 16 amino acids. Germline trimming cut 3 bases from V and 1 base from J; bases unmatched to any gene: 3. The DNA for the CDR3 is TGCGCCAGCAGCTCGGGAGGGAGGTCTGGGGCCAACGTCCTGACTTTC. This translates into CASSSGGRSGANVLTF.

The chain uses TRBV25-1 and TRBJ2-7; D possibly corresponds to TRBD1 (5 bases). The V end lost 1 base, the J end lost 0 bases, and 10 bases lay between the germline ends. The length of the CDR3 is 15 residues. Per germline, CDR1 MGHDK and CDR2 SYGVNS. This CDR3 is CASSEWGISSYEQYF. The CDR3 bases are TGTGCCAGCAGTGAATGGGGCATTAGCTCCTACGAGCAGTACTTC.

V usage is TRBV6-5 and J usage is TRBJ1-1, with 8 bases aligning to TRBD1. The CDR3 has 12 residues. CDR1 is MNHEY and CDR2 is SVGAGI in the germline V gene. Unmatched junction bases numbered 1, after V lost 6 bases and J lost 4 bases. The CDR3, as DNA: TGTGCCAGCAGAACAGGGGGCACTGAAGCTTTCTTT. Translating it yields CASRTGGTEAFF.

This chain joins TRBV7-2 and TRBJ2-7; 7 nucleotides match TRBD1. Losses at the gene ends were 0 bases for V and 3 bases for J; bases not matched to a gene: 5. Germline loops: CDR1 SGHTA, CDR2 FQGNSA. This CDR3 comprises 15 residues. The CDR3 bases are TGTGCCAGCAGCTTAGCGGCAGACAGGGACTACGAGCAGTACTTC. Translating gives CASSLAADRDYEQYF.

This sequence joins TRBV19 and TRBJ2-7, with TRBD1 matching 8 bases. From germline, CDR1 is LNHDA and CDR2 SQIVND (reference sequence). Unmatched junction bases numbered 14, after V lost 4 bases and J lost 3 bases. This CDR3 has 17 amino acids. CDR3 sequence: CASSRAMGQVANYEQYF. CDR3 nucleotide sequence: TGTGCCAGTAGTAGGGCAATGGGACAGGTGGCCAACTACGAGCAGTACTTC.

The chain carries TRBV9 and TRBJ1-1, with D uncertain. CDR3 length: 15 amino acids. Trimming pared 4 bases from V and 4 bases from J, leaving 17 bases between. CDR1 SGDLS and CDR2 YYNGEE come from the germline V gene. The CDR3 sequence is CASSPREGTGTEAFF. The DNA for the CDR3 is TGTGCCAGCAGCCCTAGGGAGGGAACGGGCACTGAAGCTTTCTTT.

The chain is built from TRBV7-2 and TRBJ1-2; TRBD1 might be the D (6 bases). V was clipped by 5 bases and J by 4 bases, with 14 bases between them. The CDR3 length is 14 residues. The germline CDR1 and CDR2 sequences are SGHTA and FQGNSA. Here the CDR3 reads CASSITGTLYGYTF. The CDR3 region has the DNA TGTGCCAGCAGCATTACCGGGACACTCTATGGCTACACCTTC.

This clone was picked up a small number of times. The gene calls are TRBV2 and TRBJ2-2, with a tentative D call TRBD1 (5 bases). Per the germline V gene, CDR1 is SNHLY and CDR2 is FYNNEI. The V end was cut by 2 bases, the J end by 6 bases, with 13 bases between. The CDR3 is 15 amino acids. The CDR3 sequence is CASSELAGYAGELFF. The CDR3 nucleotides are TGTGCCAGCAGTGAATTAGCAGGGTATGCCGGGGAGCTGTTTTTT.

The chain uses TRBV20-1 and TRBJ1-5; D may be TRBD1 (5 bases). V was shortened by 3 bases and J by 3 bases, with 9 bases between the two germline ends. The CDR3 is made up of 13 amino acids. In germline, CDR1 is DFQATT, CDR2 SNEGSKA (reference sequence). The CDR3 sequence: CSASYRYNQPQHF. Written as DNA, the CDR3 is TGCAGTGCTAGTTACAGGTACAATCAGCCCCAGCATTTT.